The 11 T cell receptor beta chains in this list originate from one sample, sequenced in a study of blood T cell repertoires in COVID-19. The method was immunoSEQ multiplex PCR; TCRdb's version includes in-frame clones alone and lacks a portion of them. The sample includes under 300,000 clones, approximately 90% of them seen just once. The sequenced sample consisted of peripheral blood. These receptors all come from a woman aged 40-49 years who had recovered from COVID-19.

The chain is built from TRBV7-2 and TRBJ1-5; D is possibly TRBD1 (6 bases). This CDR3 has 15 amino acids. Trimming took 0 bases from V and 7 from J, leaving 13 bases between them. Germline assignment: CDR1 SGHTA and CDR2 FQGNSA. This CDR3 is CASSLARTGTQPQHF. In nucleotides, the CDR3 is TGTGCCAGCAGCTTAGCGCGCACAGGGACCCAGCCCCAGCATTTT.

The CDR3 loop is CATSRVFEGDYGYTF. In DNA form, the CDR3 reads TGTGCCACCAGCAGAGTTTTTGAGGGGGACTATGGCTACACCTTC. V is TRBV15 and J is TRBJ1-2; a weak D match, TRBD1 (6 bases). Trimming stripped 1 base from V and 3 bases from J, with 12 bases between. The V gene's germline CDR1 is LNHNV and CDR2 YYDKDF (reference sequence). The CDR3 is made up of 15 amino acids.

The chain couples TRBV9 to TRBJ2-2; 7 bases map to TRBD2. V lost 0 bases, J lost 2 bases, and 1 base stayed unmatched. In germline, CDR1 is SGDLS, CDR2 YYNGEE. The CDR3 runs 15 residues. Here the CDR3 reads CASSVGGSNTGELFF. The CDR3 nucleotides read TGTGCCAGCAGCGTAGGCGGGAGTAACACCGGGGAGCTGTTTTTT.

The J gene is TRBJ1-2, the V gene TRBV19; 10 bases are a match to TRBD1. J lost 3 bases, V lost 10 bases, and 11 bases had no gene match. CDR1 is LNHDA, CDR2 SQIVND, per germline (reference sequence). The CDR3 has 15 amino acids. In DNA form, the CDR3 reads TGTGCCAATCCGGGACAGGGGCTCCGTGACTATGGCTACACCTTC. It is translated as CANPGQGLRDYGYTF.

The rearrangement uses TRBV5-5 and TRBJ1-2; D gene uncertain. With 1 base removed from V and 2 bases from J, the gap between germline ends came to 15 bases. CDR3 length: 16 amino acids. Germline CDR1 reads SGHKS; CDR2 reads YYEKEE (reference sequence). DNA of the CDR3: TGTGCCAGCAGCTTGTACGGGAAAACTATGAACTATGGCTACACCTTC. Translation: CASSLYGKTMNYGYTF.

The chain uses TRBV2 and TRBJ2-5, with 7 bases lining up with TRBD1. Germline V gene data show CDR1 as SNHLY and CDR2 as FYNNEI. The CDR3 has 14 residues. The V segment lost 10 bases and the J segment 5 bases; nucleotides outside the gene matches: 13. The DNA for the CDR3 is TGTGCCAACAGACAGGGTCCGAGATGGGAGACCCAGTACTTC. It yields the protein CANRQGPRWETQYF.

The gene calls are TRBV19 and TRBJ1-5, with a tentative D call TRBD1 (5 bases). Per germline, CDR1 LNHDA and CDR2 SQIVND (reference sequence). The V gene lost 7 bases and the J gene lost 4 bases, with 14 bases spanning the gap. The CDR3 is made up of 14 amino acids. The CDR3 region is CASNVIQGNQPQHF. The DNA for the CDR3 is TGTGCCAGTAACGTTATTCAGGGAAATCAGCCCCAGCATTTT.

Of note for this clone: Compared with germline, one end of the junction differs, possibly owing to a read error. V and J are TRBV6-6 and TRBJ2-7; 9 nucleotides match TRBD2. Germline V gene data show CDR1 as MNHNY and CDR2 as SVGAGI (reference sequence). The CDR3 has 15 residues. The CDR3 sequence: CASSYGLREGGYGCF. The CDR3 region has the DNA TGTGCCAGCAGTTACGGTTTGCGGGAGGGGGGTTACGGGTGCTTC.

This chain connects TRBV3-1 (or the pseudogene TRBV3-2) to TRBJ2-2; maybe TRBD2 (5 bases). The CDR3 is 17 amino acids. CDR1 is LGHDT, CDR2 YNNKEL, per germline (reference sequence). Trimming pared 0 bases from V and 1 base from J, leaving 12 bases between. The chain's CDR3 is CASSQDTGCRNTGELFF. DNA of the CDR3: TGTGCCAGCAGCCAAGATACGGGATGCAGGAACACCGGGGAGCTGTTTTTT.

In its sample, this clone was seen once. The V call is TRBV6-5, the J call TRBJ2-1, with D maybe TRBD2 (6 bases). The CDR3 has 14 amino acids. Trimming took off 11 bases at V and 7 bases at J, with 21 bases between the two ends. Germline V CDR1 and CDR2: MNHEY, SVGAGI. The CDR3 protein is CAPRSGTLRNEQFF. The CDR3, as DNA: TGTGCCCCCCGTAGCGGTACCCTGAGGAATGAGCAGTTCTTC.

The chain uses TRBV4-1 and TRBJ2-3; 9 bases match TRBD2. The CDR3 has 19 residues. V shed 0 bases and J 2 bases; nucleotides not matched to a gene: 12. CDR1 MGHRA and CDR2 YSYEKL come from the germline V gene. In DNA form, the CDR3 reads TGCGCCAGCAGCCAAGATCGAGGAACTAGCGGGCCTATCACAGATACGCAGTATTTT. Translating gives CASSQDRGTSGPITDTQYF.